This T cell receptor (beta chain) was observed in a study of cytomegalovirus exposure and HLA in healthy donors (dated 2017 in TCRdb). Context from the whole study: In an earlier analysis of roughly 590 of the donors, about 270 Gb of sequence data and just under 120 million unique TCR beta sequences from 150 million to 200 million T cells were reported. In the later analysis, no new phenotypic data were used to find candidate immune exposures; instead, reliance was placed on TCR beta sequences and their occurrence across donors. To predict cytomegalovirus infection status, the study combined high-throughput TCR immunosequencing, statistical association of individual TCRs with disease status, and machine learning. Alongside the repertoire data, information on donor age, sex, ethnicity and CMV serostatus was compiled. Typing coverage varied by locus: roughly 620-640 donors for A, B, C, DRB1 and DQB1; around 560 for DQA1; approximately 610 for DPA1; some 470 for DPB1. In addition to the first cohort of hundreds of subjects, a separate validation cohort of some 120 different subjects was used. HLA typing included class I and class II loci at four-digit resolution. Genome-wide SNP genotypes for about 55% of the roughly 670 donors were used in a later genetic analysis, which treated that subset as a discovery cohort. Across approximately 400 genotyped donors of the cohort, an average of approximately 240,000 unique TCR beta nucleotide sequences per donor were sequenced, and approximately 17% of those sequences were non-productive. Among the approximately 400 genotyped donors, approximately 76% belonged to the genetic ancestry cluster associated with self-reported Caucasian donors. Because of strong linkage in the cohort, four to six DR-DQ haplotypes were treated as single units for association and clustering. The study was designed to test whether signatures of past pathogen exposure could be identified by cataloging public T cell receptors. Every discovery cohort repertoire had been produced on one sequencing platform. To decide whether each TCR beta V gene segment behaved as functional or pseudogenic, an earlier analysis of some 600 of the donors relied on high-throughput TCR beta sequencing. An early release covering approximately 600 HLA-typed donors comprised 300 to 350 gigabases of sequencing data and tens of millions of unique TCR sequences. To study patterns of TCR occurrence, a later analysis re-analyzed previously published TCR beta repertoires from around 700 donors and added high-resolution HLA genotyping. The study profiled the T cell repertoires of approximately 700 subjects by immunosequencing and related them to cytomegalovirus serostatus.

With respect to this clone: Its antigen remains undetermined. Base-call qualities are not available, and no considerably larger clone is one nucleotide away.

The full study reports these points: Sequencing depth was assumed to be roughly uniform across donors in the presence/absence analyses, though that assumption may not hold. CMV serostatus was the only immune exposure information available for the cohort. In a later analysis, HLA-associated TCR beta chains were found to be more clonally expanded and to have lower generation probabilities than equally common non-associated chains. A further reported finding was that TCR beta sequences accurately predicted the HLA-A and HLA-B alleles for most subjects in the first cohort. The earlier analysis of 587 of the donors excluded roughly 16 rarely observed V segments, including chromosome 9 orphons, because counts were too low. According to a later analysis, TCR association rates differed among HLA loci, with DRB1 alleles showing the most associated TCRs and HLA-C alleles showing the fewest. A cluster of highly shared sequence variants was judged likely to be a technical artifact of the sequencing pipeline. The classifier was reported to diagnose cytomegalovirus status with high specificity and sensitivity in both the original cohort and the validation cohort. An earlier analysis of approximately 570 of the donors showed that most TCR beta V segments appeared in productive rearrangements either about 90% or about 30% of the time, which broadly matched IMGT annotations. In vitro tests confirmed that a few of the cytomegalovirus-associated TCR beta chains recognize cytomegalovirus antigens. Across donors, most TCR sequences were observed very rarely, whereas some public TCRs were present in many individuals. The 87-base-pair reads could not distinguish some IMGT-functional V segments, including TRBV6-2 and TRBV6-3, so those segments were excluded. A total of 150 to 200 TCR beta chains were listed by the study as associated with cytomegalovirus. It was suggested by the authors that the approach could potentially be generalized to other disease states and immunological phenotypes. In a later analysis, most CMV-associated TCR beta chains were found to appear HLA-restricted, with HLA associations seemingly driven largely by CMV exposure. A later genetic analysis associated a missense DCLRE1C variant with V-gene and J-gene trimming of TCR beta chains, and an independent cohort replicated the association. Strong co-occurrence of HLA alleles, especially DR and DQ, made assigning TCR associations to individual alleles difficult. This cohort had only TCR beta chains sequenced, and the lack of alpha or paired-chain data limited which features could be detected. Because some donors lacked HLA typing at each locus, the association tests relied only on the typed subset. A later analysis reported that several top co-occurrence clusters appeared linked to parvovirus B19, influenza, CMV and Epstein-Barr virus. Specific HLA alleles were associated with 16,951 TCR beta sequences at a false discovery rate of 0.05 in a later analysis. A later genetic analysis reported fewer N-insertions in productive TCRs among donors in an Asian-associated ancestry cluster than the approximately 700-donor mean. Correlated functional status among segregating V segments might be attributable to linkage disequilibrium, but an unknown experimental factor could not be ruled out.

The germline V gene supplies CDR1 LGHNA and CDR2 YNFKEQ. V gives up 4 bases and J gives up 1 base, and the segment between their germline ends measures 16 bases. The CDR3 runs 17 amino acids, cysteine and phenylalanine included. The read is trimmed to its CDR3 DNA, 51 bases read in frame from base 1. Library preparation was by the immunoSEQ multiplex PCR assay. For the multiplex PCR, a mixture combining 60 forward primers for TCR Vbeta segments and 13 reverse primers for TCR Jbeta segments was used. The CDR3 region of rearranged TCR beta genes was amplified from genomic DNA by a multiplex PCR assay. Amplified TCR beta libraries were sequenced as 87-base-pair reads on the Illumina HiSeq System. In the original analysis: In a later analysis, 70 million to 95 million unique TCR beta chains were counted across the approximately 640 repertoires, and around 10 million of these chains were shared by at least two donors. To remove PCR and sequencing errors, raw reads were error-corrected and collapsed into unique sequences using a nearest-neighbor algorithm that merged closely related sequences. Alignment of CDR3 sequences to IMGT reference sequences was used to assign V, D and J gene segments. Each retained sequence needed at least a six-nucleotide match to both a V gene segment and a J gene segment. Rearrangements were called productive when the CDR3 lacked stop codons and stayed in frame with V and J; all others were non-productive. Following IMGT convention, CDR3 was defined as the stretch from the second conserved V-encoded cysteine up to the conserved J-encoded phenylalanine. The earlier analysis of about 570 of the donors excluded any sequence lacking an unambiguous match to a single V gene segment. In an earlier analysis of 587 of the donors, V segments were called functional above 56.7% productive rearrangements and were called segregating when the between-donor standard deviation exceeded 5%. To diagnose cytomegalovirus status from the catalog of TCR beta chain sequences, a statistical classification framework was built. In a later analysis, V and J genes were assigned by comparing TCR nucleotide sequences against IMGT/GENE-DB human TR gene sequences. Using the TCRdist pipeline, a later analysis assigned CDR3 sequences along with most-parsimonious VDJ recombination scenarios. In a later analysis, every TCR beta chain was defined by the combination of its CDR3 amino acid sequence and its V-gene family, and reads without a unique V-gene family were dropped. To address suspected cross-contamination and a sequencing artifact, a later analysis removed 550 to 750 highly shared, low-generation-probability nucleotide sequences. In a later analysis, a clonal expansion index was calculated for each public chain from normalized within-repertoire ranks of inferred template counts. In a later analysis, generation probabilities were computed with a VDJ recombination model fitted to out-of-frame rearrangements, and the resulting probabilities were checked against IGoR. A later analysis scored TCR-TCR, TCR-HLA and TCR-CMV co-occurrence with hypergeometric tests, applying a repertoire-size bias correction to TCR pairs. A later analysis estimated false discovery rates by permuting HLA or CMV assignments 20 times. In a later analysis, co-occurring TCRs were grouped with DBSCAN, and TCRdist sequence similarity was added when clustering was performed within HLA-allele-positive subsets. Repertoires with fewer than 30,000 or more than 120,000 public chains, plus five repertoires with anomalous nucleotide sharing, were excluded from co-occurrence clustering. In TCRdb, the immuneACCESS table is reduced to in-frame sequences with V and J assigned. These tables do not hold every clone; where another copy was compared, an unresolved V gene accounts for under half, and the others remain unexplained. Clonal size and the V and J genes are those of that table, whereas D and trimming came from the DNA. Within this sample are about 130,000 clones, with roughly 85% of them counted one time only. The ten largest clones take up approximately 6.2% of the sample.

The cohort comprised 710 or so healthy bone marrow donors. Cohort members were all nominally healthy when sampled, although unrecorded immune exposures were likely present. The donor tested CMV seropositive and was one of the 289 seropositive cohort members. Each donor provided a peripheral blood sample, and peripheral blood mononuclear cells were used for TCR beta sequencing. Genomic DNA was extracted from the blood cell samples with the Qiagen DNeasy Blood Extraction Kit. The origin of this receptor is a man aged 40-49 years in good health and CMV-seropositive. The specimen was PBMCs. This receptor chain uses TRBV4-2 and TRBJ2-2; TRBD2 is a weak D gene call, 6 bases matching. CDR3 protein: CASSPLRAGMNTGELFF. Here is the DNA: TGTGCCAGCAGCCCCCTTCGCGCGGGGATGAACACCGGGGAGCTGTTTTTT.